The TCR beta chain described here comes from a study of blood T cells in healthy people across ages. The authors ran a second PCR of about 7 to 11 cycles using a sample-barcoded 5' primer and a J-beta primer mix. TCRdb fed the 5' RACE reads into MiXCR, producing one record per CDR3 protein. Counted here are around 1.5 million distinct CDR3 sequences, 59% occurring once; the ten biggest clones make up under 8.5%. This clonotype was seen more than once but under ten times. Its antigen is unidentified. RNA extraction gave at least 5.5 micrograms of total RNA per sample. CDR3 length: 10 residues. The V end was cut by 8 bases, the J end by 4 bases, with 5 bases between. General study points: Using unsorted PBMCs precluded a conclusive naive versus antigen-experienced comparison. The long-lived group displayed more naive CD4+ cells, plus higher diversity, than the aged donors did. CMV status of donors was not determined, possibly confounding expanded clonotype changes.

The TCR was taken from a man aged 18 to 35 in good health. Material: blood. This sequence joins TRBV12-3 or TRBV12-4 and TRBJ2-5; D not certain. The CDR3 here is CASGAETQYF. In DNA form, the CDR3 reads TGTGCCAGCGGCGCAGAGACCCAGTACTTC.